Listed here are 27 T cell receptor beta chains from one sample, sequenced in a study of T cell responses to AZD1222 COVID-19 vaccine. Using immunoSEQ multiplex PCR, the repertoire was profiled, and TCRdb retains in-frame clones only, with some absent. The sample holds fewer than 140,000 clones, under 90% seen once. This sample comprised peripheral blood, obtained on day 0 of AZD1222 vaccination. The origin of the receptors is an adult in good health.

The rearrangement uses TRBV2 and TRBJ1-1; D is unclear. Trimming left V 6 bases short and J 6 bases short, with 20 bases between. The germline CDR1 and CDR2 sequences are SNHLY and FYNNEI. The CDR3 is 15 amino acids. CDR3 loop: CASRLPSVERAEAFF. The CDR3 DNA sequence: TGTGCCAGCAGGCTCCCTTCGGTCGAGCGCGCTGAAGCTTTCTTT.

The V and J genes are TRBV13 and TRBJ2-7; 7 bases line up with TRBD1. The CDR3 is 14 residues long. V lost 6 bases to trimming and J lost 1 base; unmatched junction nucleotides: 6. Germline-derived CDR1 and CDR2 are PRHDT and FYEKMQ (reference sequence). The CDR3 nucleotides are TGTGCCAGCAGTCCTAACAGGGGATCCTACGAGCAGTACTTC. Translation gives CASSPNRGSYEQYF.

This clone appeared a single time. The DNA of the CDR3 is TGTGCCAGCAGTCTACAGGCGTCCAATGAAAAACTGTTTTTT. Amino acid sequence: CASSLQASNEKLFF. The V gene is TRBV25-1, the J gene TRBJ1-4, with D perhaps TRBD1 (5 bases). V lost 5 bases, J lost 5 bases, and 12 bases lay in between. Germline V gene lookup returns CDR1 MGHDK and CDR2 SYGVNS. The CDR3 consists of 14 residues.

The genes are TRBV5-1 and TRBJ2-2; 9 nucleotides agree with TRBD2. The V segment lost 1 base and the J segment 7 bases; nucleotides outside the gene matches: 8. The CDR3 spans 16 residues. Germline CDR1 and CDR2: SGHRS and YFSETQ. In DNA, the CDR3 is TGCGCCAGCAGCTTGCTAGCGGGACAAAAGAACGGGGAGCTGTTTTTT. The encoded protein is CASSLLAGQKNGELFF.

The CDR3 DNA follows: TGTGCCAGCAGTGAAGTAGACAGGGGGTCTGAAGCTTTCTTT. Translating gives CASSEVDRGSEAFF. This rearrangement joins TRBV6-1 to TRBJ1-1, with 9 bases matching TRBD1. There are 14 residues in the CDR3. CDR1 is MNHNS, CDR2 SASEGT, per germline. After removal of 1 base from V and 6 bases from J, the junction contained 3 bases not matched to a gene.

This clone was recorded a few times. This chain joins TRBV7-9 and TRBJ2-1, with TRBD2 matching 11 bases. Looked up from germline, CDR1 is SEHNR and CDR2 is FQNEAQ (reference sequence). J was trimmed by 4 bases and V by 6 bases; bases with no gene match: 5. The CDR3 covers 15 residues. The CDR3 region is CASSSGRARYNEQFF. CDR3 sequence (DNA): TGTGCCAGCAGTAGCGGGAGGGCCCGATACAATGAGCAGTTCTTC.

This chain joins TRBV19 and TRBJ1-2, with 8 nucleotides matching TRBD1. Germline loops: CDR1 LNHDA, CDR2 SQIVND (reference sequence). The CDR3 has 13 residues. V shed 6 bases, J shed 4 bases, and the junction held 4 bases outside the gene matches. CDR3 coding DNA: TGTGCCAGTAGGGGACAGGAGGTCTATGGCTACACCTTC. It specifies CASRGQEVYGYTF.

This clone was detected only once. This chain uses TRBV3-1 (or the pseudogene TRBV3-2) with TRBJ1-4, with 9 bases matching TRBD1. The V segment lost 5 bases and the J segment 2 bases; nucleotides outside the gene matches: 6. Germline V gives CDR1 LGHDT, CDR2 YNNKEL (reference sequence). The CDR3 sequence is 16 residues long. The CDR3 is CASSSGQGTTNEKLFF. DNA for the CDR3: TGTGCCAGCAGCTCGGGACAGGGTACTACTAATGAAAAACTGTTTTTT.

The V gene is TRBV3-1 (or the pseudogene TRBV3-2), the J gene TRBJ1-2, with D tentatively TRBD1 (6 bases). With 0 bases removed from V and 8 bases from J, the gap between germline ends came to 10 bases. The CDR3 has 13 residues. Germline-derived CDR1 and CDR2 are LGHDT and YNNKEL (reference sequence). CDR3 DNA: TGTGCCAGCAGCCAAGACAGGGGAAGAGGCTACACCTTC. It yields the protein CASSQDRGRGYTF.

V and J are TRBV7-3 and TRBJ2-7; D is perhaps TRBD2 (5 bases). This CDR3 spans 13 amino acids. Germline-derived CDR1 and CDR2 are SGHTA and FQGTGA. The germline V and J ends were trimmed by 5 bases and 5 bases, with 13 bases remaining between them. In DNA, the CDR3 is TGTGCCAGCAGCCTCACTAGGTTCGACGAGCAGTACTTC. It is translated as CASSLTRFDEQYF.

The chain links TRBV27 to TRBJ1-5, with TRBD1 matching 8 bases. Germline assignment: CDR1 MNHEY and CDR2 SMNVEV (reference sequence). The CDR3 sequence is 14 residues long. V gave up 3 bases and J gave up 6 bases; unmatched junction bases: 4. The CDR3 protein is CASSFRQGSQPQHF. CDR3 bases: TGTGCCAGCAGTTTCAGACAGGGGAGTCAGCCCCAGCATTTT.

The rearrangement uses TRBV6-5 and TRBJ2-7, with D unresolved. The CDR3 spans 15 residues. Germline assignment: CDR1 MNHEY and CDR2 SVGAGI. The ends were cut back, 0 bases at V and 0 bases at J, with 9 bases in the middle. The CDR3 DNA follows: TGTGCCAGCAGTTACTCTCGGAAGACCTCCTACGAGCAGTACTTC. Translating gives CASSYSRKTSYEQYF.

The genes are TRBV6-2 or TRBV6-3 and TRBJ1-5; tentative D call: TRBD1 (6 bases). Germline V CDR1 and CDR2: MNHEY, SVGEGT. V was clipped by 2 bases and J by 1 base, with 12 bases between them. This CDR3 is 16 amino acids long. Written as DNA, the CDR3 is TGTGCCAGCAGTTACCAGGGCAGGGGAAGCAATCAGCCCCAGCATTTT. This sequence encodes CASSYQGRGSNQPQHF.

V and J are TRBV9 and TRBJ1-2; the match to TRBD1 covers 8 bases. CDR3 size: 14 residues. With V trimmed by 4 bases and J by 4 bases, 6 bases remained unmatched. Germline lookup yields CDR1 SGDLS and CDR2 YYNGEE. The CDR3 bases are TGTGCCAGCAGCCCCGGACAGGGTTCCTATGGCTACACCTTC. It encodes CASSPGQGSYGYTF.

This clone has only a few counts. V gene TRBV29-1 combines with J gene TRBJ1-2; tentatively, D is TRBD1 (5 bases). Germline values: CDR1 SQVTM, CDR2 ANQGSEA. The CDR3 sequence is 13 residues long. V was shortened by 6 bases and J by 3 bases, with 14 bases between the two germline ends. The CDR3: CSVTRQSDYGYTF. CDR3 DNA sequence: TGCAGCGTGACCCGACAGAGCGACTATGGCTACACCTTC.

This clone showed up just once. The chain carries TRBV27 and TRBJ2-7; 7 bases map to TRBD1. CDR1 MNHEY and CDR2 SMNVEV come from the germline V gene (reference sequence). J gave up 2 bases and V 0 bases, and 4 bases lay outside the gene matches. The CDR3 runs to 15 residues. The CDR3 region has the DNA TGTGCCAGCAGTTTATCGGGACAGCTAGCCTACGAGCAGTACTTC. Encoded protein: CASSLSGQLAYEQYF.

The chain recombines TRBV3-1 (or the pseudogene TRBV3-2) with TRBJ2-5, with 7 nucleotides matching TRBD2. Germline-derived CDR1 and CDR2 are LGHDT and YNNKEL (reference sequence). V dropped 4 bases and J dropped 3; count of bases not matched to a gene: 11. The CDR3 extends over 16 amino acids. The CDR3 spells CASSLNGGSLEETQYF. In DNA, the CDR3 is TGTGCCAGCAGCCTTAACGGCGGGAGCTTAGAAGAGACCCAGTACTTC.

The chain employs TRBV27 and TRBJ1-1; D unclear. The V and J ends lost 5 bases and 0 bases respectively, with 10 bases between them. Germline assignment: CDR1 MNHEY and CDR2 SMNVEV (reference sequence). The CDR3 length is 14 residues. DNA for the CDR3: TGTGCCAGCAGTGCGATGGCCATGAACACTGAAGCTTTCTTT. This gives the protein CASSAMAMNTEAFF.

The rearrangement uses TRBV5-1 and TRBJ2-3, with D perhaps given as TRBD1 or TRBD2 (5 bases each). This CDR3 has 15 residues. Per the germline V gene, CDR1 is SGHRS and CDR2 is YFSETQ. Trimming removed 7 bases from V and 4 bases from J, with 19 bases in between. CDR3 nucleotide sequence: TGCGCCAGCGCACCTGGGACCCACAGCGCAGATACGCAGTATTTT. Its translation: CASAPGTHSADTQYF.

V usage is TRBV14 and J usage is TRBJ2-3; the D gene is possibly TRBD1 (6 bases). The germline V and J ends were trimmed by 1 base and 6 bases, with 8 bases remaining between them. CDR3 length equals 13 residues. Germline values: CDR1 SGHDN, CDR2 FVKESK. CDR3 in amino acids: CASSQVGADTQYF. Written as DNA, the CDR3 is TGTGCCAGCAGCCAAGTGGGGGCCGATACGCAGTATTTT.

The V gene is TRBV9, the J gene TRBJ2-7, with 9 bases fitting TRBD2. The junction had 10 bases not matched to a gene; V was cut back by 3 bases and J by 6 bases. This CDR3 has 15 amino acids. Per germline, CDR1 SGDLS and CDR2 YYNGEE. CDR3 in DNA: TGTGCCAGCAGCGCAACCCTAGCGGGGAGTGGCGAGCAGTACTTC. Translating it yields CASSATLAGSGEQYF.

Details on this clone: At one end the junction does not follow the germline gene, possibly because of a read error. This chain connects TRBV2 to TRBJ2-1; D possibly uses TRBD1 or TRBD2 (5 bases each). Germline CDR1 and CDR2: SNHLY and FYNNEI. This CDR3 comprises 12 residues. CDR3 DNA: TGTGCCAGCGGTGAGGGGAACAATGAGCAGTTCTTC. This gives the protein CASGEGNNEQFF.

Written as DNA, the CDR3 is TGTGCTAGTGGCCCGGACAGTTACACTGAAGCTTTCTTT. This codes for CASGPDSYTEAFF. The chain couples TRBV12-5 to TRBJ1-1, with D perhaps TRBD1 (6 bases). Germline V gene data show CDR1 as LGHNT and CDR2 as FRNRAP. The CDR3 consists of 13 residues. The germline V and J ends were trimmed by 6 bases and 3 bases, with 11 bases remaining between them.

The genes are TRBV28 and TRBJ2-2; 9 bases match TRBD1. Germline trimming cut 5 bases from V and 4 bases from J; bases unmatched to any gene: 5. Germline CDR1 MDHEN, CDR2 SYDVKM. The CDR3 loop spans 15 amino acids. CDR3 loop: CASSTGTGFTGELFF. DNA for the CDR3: TGTGCCAGCAGTACCGGGACAGGGTTCACCGGGGAGCTGTTTTTT.

This chain uses TRBV9 with TRBJ1-5; tentative D call: TRBD1 (6 bases). CDR1 is SGDLS and CDR2 is YYNGEE in the germline V gene. The CDR3 spans 13 residues. The germline V and J ends were trimmed by 3 bases and 4 bases, with 8 bases remaining between them. The CDR3 sequence: CASSEQGNQPQHF. The CDR3 nucleotides are TGTGCCAGCAGCGAACAGGGAAATCAGCCCCAGCATTTT. Looking up the rest from reference TRBV9 and TRBJ1-5 gives the full variable domain: DSGVTQTPKHLITATGQRVTLRCSPRSGDLSVYWYQQSLDQGLQFLIQYYNGEERAKGNILERFSAQQFPDLHSELNLSSLELGDSALYFCASSEQGNQPQHFGDGTRLSIL.

The V and J genes are TRBV4-2 and TRBJ1-3, with D possibly being TRBD1 (5 bases). In germline, CDR1 is LGHNA, CDR2 YNFKEQ. The V end lost 1 base, the J end lost 6 bases, and 13 bases lay between the germline ends. This CDR3 comprises 15 residues. The CDR3 loop is CASSQGGRLENTIYF. The DNA for the CDR3 is TGTGCCAGCAGCCAAGGGGGCCGACTGGAAAACACCATATATTTT.

V and J are TRBV14 and TRBJ2-1, with D uncertain. The CDR3 consists of 12 residues. The germline V gene encodes CDR1 SGHDN and CDR2 FVKESK. The V end was cut by 0 bases, the J end by 9 bases, with 6 bases between. In DNA, the CDR3 is TGTGCCAGCAGCCAAGACCTAGTTGAGCAGTTCTTC. Its translation: CASSQDLVEQFF. Using reference TRBV14 and TRBJ2-1 for the parts outside the CDR3, the full variable domain is EAGVTQFPSHSVIEKGQTVTLRCDPISGHDNLYWYRRVMGKEIKFLLHFVKESKQDESGMPNNRFLAERTGGTYSTLKVQPAELEDSGVYFCASSQDLVEQFFGPGTRLTVL.